These T cell receptor beta chains were read from a single sample in a study of blood T cell repertoires in COVID-19. The repertoire was sequenced with immunoSEQ multiplex PCR; TCRdb's copy has only in-frame clones and lacks some. This table has a few hundred thousand clones, less than 90% appearing once. Specimen: peripheral blood. The receptor source for this set is a man in his 60s who had recovered from COVID-19. Each CDR3 is given with its conserved first and last residue. A D gene is named only where the DNA matches it firmly. The listing skips clone size in some rows; elsewhere it reads once, few, many or a size class.

V gene	J gene	D gene	clone size	CDR3 DNA	CDR3 protein
TRBV2	TRBJ2-7	.	.	TGTGCCAGAAGTTTCCTAGCTTCGGGCGAGCAGTACTTC	CARSFLASGEQYF
TRBV9	TRBJ2-3	.	.	TGTGCCAGTTCGAAGTCCGGGGGGCAGGCAGATACGCAGTATTTT	CASSKSGGQADTQYF
TRBV15	TRBJ1-1	.	few	TGTGCCACCAGCAGAGTGGGGGGGGGCAATGAAGCTTTCTTT	CATSRVGGGNEAFF
TRBV12-5	TRBJ1-2	.	.	TGTGCTAGTGGTTTTACGGTGAACTATGGCTACACCTTC	CASGFTVNYGYTF
TRBV28	TRBJ1-5	.	.	TGTGCCAGCAGTTCGATCGGAGGGGCGGGGGGTCAGCCCCAGCATTTT	CASSSIGGAGGQPQHF
TRBV7-2	TRBJ2-5	TRBD2	once	TGTGCCAGCAGCGCCCGACTAGCGGGGGGCCGGGAGACCCAGTACTTC	CASSARLAGGRETQYF
TRBV27	TRBJ2-1	TRBD2	.	TGTGCCAGCACGATGGGCAGGACTAGCGGGAGCAATGAGCAGTTCTTC	CASTMGRTSGSNEQFF
TRBV6-7	TRBJ1-5	.	.	TGTGCCAGCAGTTACTGGGACTTAGATCAGCCCCAGCATTTT	CASSYWDLDQPQHF
TRBV27	TRBJ2-2	TRBD1	.	TGTGCCAGCAGACCCACCCGGGACAGGGTTCTGACCGGGGAGCTGTTTTTT	CASRPTRDRVLTGELFF
TRBV14	TRBJ2-3	.	once	TGTGCCAGCAGCCAAGAGAGCGGGTTAGATACGCAGTATTTT	CASSQESGLDTQYF
TRBV25-1	TRBJ2-5	.	.	TGTGCCAGCAGTGACTCCAGGGTGAGAGAGACCCAGTACTTC	CASSDSRVRETQYF
TRBV6-5	TRBJ1-5	TRBD1	.	TGTGCCAGCATGGGACAGGCCCTCGGGCCCCAGCATTTT	CASMGQALGPQHF
TRBV21-1	TRBJ1-4	.	few	TGTGCCAGCAGCAAAAACCGGGGGATTCGTTCGAAACTGTTTTTT	CASSKNRGIRSKLFF
TRBV3-1/TRBV3-2	TRBJ2-5	TRBD1	.	TGTGCCAGCAGCCCCCGACAGGGAAAAGAGACCCAGTACTTC	CASSPRQGKETQYF
TRBV9	TRBJ2-1	.	.	TGTGCCAGCAGCGTAGAGATGGGGCTAATAGACAATGAGCAGTTCTTC	CASSVEMGLIDNEQFF
TRBV5-6	TRBJ2-7	.	.	TGTGCCAGCAGCTGGGGGCTGGGCGAGCAGTACTTC	CASSWGLGEQYF
TRBV3-1/TRBV3-2	TRBJ2-7	.	.	TGTGCCAGCAGCAAAAGCGCGGGGACCTACGAGCAGTACTTC	CASSKSAGTYEQYF
TRBV5-1	TRBJ2-1	TRBD1	.	TGCGCCAGCAGCACAGGGGAACCGTACAATGAGCAGTTCTTC	CASSTGEPYNEQFF
TRBV18	TRBJ2-5	.	once	TGTGCCAGCTCTCCACCGATCGGAGAGACCCAGTACTTC	CASSPPIGETQYF
TRBV3-1/TRBV3-2	TRBJ2-1	.	.	TGTGCCAGCAGTTTAACGGGTGCCTACAATGAGCAGTTCTTC	CASSLTGAYNEQFF
TRBV19	TRBJ1-6	.	few	TGTGCCAGTAGCCACAACAGGGAAGACGGATCACCCCTCCACTTT	CASSHNREDGSPLHF
TRBV5-1	TRBJ2-5	.	.	TGCGCCAGCAGCCCCCAGGTCGGGCCCGGGGCCCAGTACTTC	CASSPQVGPGAQYF
TRBV9	TRBJ2-5	.	.	TGTGCCAGCAGCGTAGCGGGAGCGTTACGGCGAGAGACCCAGTACTTC	CASSVAGALRRETQYF
TRBV15	TRBJ2-2	.	.	TGTGCCACCAGCAGAGATCGGGTCACCGGGGAGCTGTTTTTT	CATSRDRVTGELFF
TRBV5-1	TRBJ2-7	.	.	TGCGCCAGCAGCTTGGGCGGGGCAGCAAGTTCGTACGAGCAGTACTTC	CASSLGGAASSYEQYF
TRBV6-5	TRBJ1-6	.	.	TGTGCCACCTACCGGGACATGGGCTCACCCCTCCACTTT	CATYRDMGSPLHF
TRBV19	TRBJ2-7	.	.	TGTGCCAGTAGTACAACTACAAACTCCTACGAGCAGTACTTC	CASSTTTNSYEQYF
TRBV29-1	TRBJ2-1	.	.	TGCAGCGTTGTATTTGAAGCGAGGGTCTACAATGAGCAGTTCTTC	CSVVFEARVYNEQFF
TRBV19	TRBJ2-1	TRBD2	.	TGTGCCACCAAGGACGGGGGGTCTTACTCCTACAATGAGCAGTTCTTC	CATKDGGSYSYNEQFF
TRBV10-2	TRBJ2-7	TRBD1	few	TGCGCCAGCAGGGAGGGGACAGGGCCCCTGGGGGGCGAGCAGTACTTC	CASREGTGPLGGEQYF
TRBV7-8	TRBJ2-7	.	few	TGTGCCAGCAGCTTACCAGGGCTAGCGTTTGCCTCCTACGAGCAGTACTTC	CASSLPGLAFASYEQYF
TRBV29-1	TRBJ1-1	TRBD1	.	TGCAGCGTTACATCGAGGGGGCGGTACACTGAAGCTTTCTTT	CSVTSRGRYTEAFF
TRBV9	TRBJ2-1	TRBD2	.	TGTGCCAGCACCGCAGCCGGGACTAGCGGGAGGCATGAGCAGTTCTTC	CASTAAGTSGRHEQFF
TRBV25-1	TRBJ2-3	TRBD2	.	TGTGCCAGCACCGCGGGAGTAACGCAGTATTTT	CASTAGVTQYF
TRBV15	TRBJ1-1	TRBD1	.	TGTGCCACCAGCAGTGACAGGGGGAATACTGAAGCTTTCTTT	CATSSDRGNTEAFF
TRBV28	TRBJ2-5	TRBD1	.	TGTGCCAGCAGCACCGACAGGGGAGTTGGAGAGACCCAGTACTTC	CASSTDRGVGETQYF
TRBV20-1	TRBJ2-3	TRBD2	.	TGCAGTGCTAGTGGGGAGGGCCTTACAGATACGCAGTATTTT	CSASGEGLTDTQYF
TRBV9	TRBJ2-1	TRBD2	once	TGTGCCAGCAGCGCAAGCGGGAGTGGTTACAATGAGCAGTTCTTC	CASSASGSGYNEQFF
TRBV2	TRBJ1-5	TRBD1	.	TGTGCCAGCAGTCCAGGGGGACGGACGGAAGGGTATCAGCCCCAGCATTTT	CASSPGGRTEGYQPQHF
TRBV28	TRBJ2-1	.	.	TGTGCCAGCAGTTTGCATGGACTACGTGGGCAGTTCTTC	CASSLHGLRGQFF
TRBV11-3	TRBJ2-5	.	.	TGTGCCAGCAGCTTAGGCTCTACCGCACAAGAGACCCAGTACTTC	CASSLGSTAQETQYF